This T cell receptor (beta chain) comes out of a study of beta chain features in type 1 diabetes. Study-level information: No age, gender or cell yield differences were seen between patients and healthy donors.

Study-wide results and caveats: Shortening of TCRB CDR3s, moderate but significant, appeared in all four CD4+ subsets of Type 1 diabetes patients. When VDJ junctions were examined, type 1 diabetes patients showed fewer insertions and more deletions.

Germline V gene data show CDR1 as SGHRS and CDR2 as YFSETQ. Trimming pared 0 bases from V and 10 bases from J, leaving 14 bases between. This CDR3 is 15 amino acids long. This clone occurred a few times. Its target is not known. The investigators reverse transcribed all of the isolated RNA, so they sequenced expressed TCRB transcripts. The assay was immunoSEQ multiplex PCR, and TCRdb's table has in-frame clones only and misses some. Altogether some 250,000 clones are present, about 15% being singletons, with the ten largest covering approximately 0.02%. The gene calls are TRBV5-1 and TRBJ1-6; no clear D. Sequenced material: naive CD4+ T cells from blood. This receptor was identified in a man aged 25-40 years with type 1 diabetes. The CDR3 nucleotides read TGCGCCAGCAGCTTGGATGCGTCTATTTGGTCACCCCTCCACTTT. Amino acid sequence: CASSLDASIWSPLHF.